Included here is one T cell receptor beta chain sequence, with context. Its antigen remains unidentified. Sequencing of TCR beta covered CD8+ and CD4+ T cells obtained from blood. The study used treatment-naive patients who had stable or active relapsing-remitting disease as multiple sclerosis controls. Random-hexamer reverse transcription was applied to about 0.45 to 1 ug RNA. With immunoSEQ multiplex PCR, TCR beta CDR3 was amplified across 54 Vbeta and 13 Jbeta. TCRdb itself ran the immunoSEQ multiplex PCR reads through MiXCR, one entry per CDR3 protein. The table has about 200,000 distinct CDR3 sequences, approximately 95% seen once. The record originates from a study of CD8 T cells in Susac syndrome. Whole-study results and caveats: The study conceded that its TCR sequencing and HLA analysis involved relatively few individuals.

The CDR3 has 14 residues. V lost 3 bases and J 5 bases, leaving 13 bases between the germline ends. Germline V gene data show CDR1 as LGHDT and CDR2 as YNNKEL (reference sequence). The sample was CD4+ T cells from PBMCs. The chain is built from TRBV3-1 and TRBJ1-1; D is ambiguous. The source is a human donor with multiple sclerosis. The CDR3 DNA sequence: TGTGCCAGCAGCCATCCAGTCGGTAGGACTGAAGCTTTCTTT. Its translation: CASSHPVGRTEAFF.